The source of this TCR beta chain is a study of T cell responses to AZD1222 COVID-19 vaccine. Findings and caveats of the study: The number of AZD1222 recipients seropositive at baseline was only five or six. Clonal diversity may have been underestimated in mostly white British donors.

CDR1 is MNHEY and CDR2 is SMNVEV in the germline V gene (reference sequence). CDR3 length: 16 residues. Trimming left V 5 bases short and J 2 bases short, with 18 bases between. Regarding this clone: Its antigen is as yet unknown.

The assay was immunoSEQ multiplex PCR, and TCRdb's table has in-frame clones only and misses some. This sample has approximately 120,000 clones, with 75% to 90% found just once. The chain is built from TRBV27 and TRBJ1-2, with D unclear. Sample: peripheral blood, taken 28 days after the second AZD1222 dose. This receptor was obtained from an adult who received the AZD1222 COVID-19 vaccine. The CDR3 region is CASSPSTLHWNYGYTF. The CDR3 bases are TGTGCCAGCAGTCCCTCGACTCTACACTGGAACTATGGCTACACCTTC.